This passage covers 14 T cell receptor beta chains from one sample sequenced in a study of blood T cell repertoires in COVID-19. Assay: immunoSEQ multiplex PCR; the TCRdb copy retains only in-frame clones and omits some. The sample gives some 160,000 clones, under 95% of which show up once; roughly 5.3% is in the top ten. The sample taken for sequencing was peripheral blood. Receptors originate from a man aged 18 to 30 with COVID-19, enrolled during active disease.

This chain uses TRBV5-6 with TRBJ1-5; tentative D call: TRBD1 (5 bases). Trimming shortened V by 3 bases and J by 8 bases, and 21 bases separated the two germline ends. Per germline, CDR1 SGHDT and CDR2 YYEEEE. The CDR3 is made up of 16 amino acids. CDR3 bases: TGTGCCAGCAGCTCGCTTGGGCGGCAGGGCGTCGAGCCCCAGCATTTT. It codes for CASSSLGRQGVEPQHF.

The chain links TRBV19 to TRBJ1-1; D unresolved. The V and J ends lost 5 bases and 0 bases respectively, with 19 bases between them. Per germline, CDR1 LNHDA and CDR2 SQIVND (reference sequence). This CDR3 is built from 17 residues. CDR3: CASSPPRDRPMNTEAFF. Here the CDR3 DNA reads TGTGCCAGTAGTCCTCCGAGAGATCGCCCCATGAACACTGAAGCTTTCTTT.

This clone was found a few times. The genes are TRBV27 and TRBJ1-6; D is possibly TRBD1 (6 bases). CDR3 length: 15 amino acids. CDR1 is MNHEY, CDR2 SMNVEV, per germline (reference sequence). Between the trimmed V and J ends, which lost 0 bases and 9 bases, there was a span of 12 bases. The CDR3 bases are TGTGCCAGCAGTTTATCAGGGGGAGAGGCTTCACCCCTCCACTTT. Amino acid sequence: CASSLSGGEASPLHF.

This chain links TRBV24-1 with TRBJ2-1; the D gene is possibly TRBD1 (6 bases). Germline CDR1 is KGHDR and CDR2 is SFDVKD. V lost 6 bases, J lost 0 bases, and 11 bases lay in between. This CDR3 has 15 residues. The CDR3 DNA reads as TGTGCCACCAGTTACAGGGCGAGCTCCTACAATGAGCAGTTCTTC. The encoded protein is CATSYRASSYNEQFF.

The V and J genes are TRBV7-2 and TRBJ2-7, with D possibly TRBD2 on 6 matching bases. The ends were cut back, 5 bases at V and 2 bases at J, with 22 bases in the middle. CDR1 SGHTA and CDR2 FQGNSA come from the germline V gene. The CDR3 totals 17 residues. CDR3 in amino acids: CASSPASRAGSTYEQYF. The CDR3 nucleotides read TGTGCCAGCAGCCCTGCCTCTCGCGCCGGGAGCACCTACGAGCAGTACTTC.

The CDR3: CATSVPGLPYSNQPQHF. The CDR3 bases are TGTGCCACCAGTGTCCCGGGATTACCCTATAGCAATCAGCCCCAGCATTTT. The J gene is TRBJ1-5, the V gene TRBV24-1; D is unresolved. Germline V lookup: CDR1 KGHDR, CDR2 SFDVKD. The CDR3 contains 17 residues. Trimming removed 5 bases at V and 0 bases at J, with 16 bases between.

This clone was seen a single time. The chain is built from TRBV4-2 and TRBJ1-5; 7 bases align to TRBD1. The CDR3 is 16 amino acids. V shed 1 base and J 4 bases; nucleotides not matched to a gene: 7. Germline V gives CDR1 LGHNA, CDR2 YNFKEQ. This CDR3 is CASSQGDRAGNQPQHF. CDR3 bases: TGTGCCAGCAGCCAAGGCGACAGGGCAGGAAATCAGCCCCAGCATTTT.

This clone was detected only once. The V gene is TRBV4-3, the J gene TRBJ2-1; TRBD2 matches at 7 bases. After removal of 0 bases from V and 7 bases from J, the junction contained 6 bases not matched to a gene. The length of the CDR3 is 15 residues. Germline assignment: CDR1 LGHNA and CDR2 YSLEER. The CDR3 region has the DNA TGCGCCAGCAGCCAAGATCCAATGGGGGGGAATGAGCAGTTCTTC. Its translation is CASSQDPMGGNEQFF.

The chain couples TRBV30 to TRBJ2-7; 8 nucleotides agree with TRBD2. V dropped 3 bases and J dropped 0; count of bases not matched to a gene: 13. Germline V lookup: CDR1 GTSNPN, CDR2 SVGIG (reference sequence). The CDR3 length is 17 residues. DNA of the CDR3: TGTGCCTGGAGCGACTACCTAGGCGGGGGGCCCTCCTACGAGCAGTACTTC. Encoded protein: CAWSDYLGGGPSYEQYF.

The genes are TRBV27 and TRBJ2-5; D is undetermined. This CDR3 region has 16 residues. V was trimmed by 2 bases and J by 1 base, leaving 14 bases between them. Per germline, CDR1 MNHEY and CDR2 SMNVEV (reference sequence). CDR3 nucleotide sequence: TGTGCCAGCAGTTTAGTAAGAAGCAGGCCCCAAGAGACCCAGTACTTC. Its translation is CASSLVRSRPQETQYF.

V is TRBV4-1 and J is TRBJ1-1; a weak D match, TRBD1 (6 bases). The CDR3 extends over 14 amino acids. V lost 3 bases and J 2 bases, leaving 10 bases between the germline ends. Germline loops: CDR1 MGHRA, CDR2 YSYEKL. CDR3 nucleotide sequence: TGCGCCAGCAGCCACCGACAGGAAAACACTGAAGCTTTCTTT. Protein sequence: CASSHRQENTEAFF.

This rearrangement joins TRBV9 to TRBJ2-5, with 11 nucleotides matching TRBD2. Germline values: CDR1 SGDLS, CDR2 YYNGEE. The V and J ends lost 3 bases and 2 bases, in that order; junction bases with no gene match: 3. The CDR3 extends over 15 amino acids. CDR3: CASSAGLAVQETQYF. In DNA, the CDR3 is TGTGCCAGCAGCGCGGGACTAGCGGTTCAAGAGACCCAGTACTTC.

The chain couples TRBV7-9 to TRBJ1-1; D possibly corresponds to TRBD1 (6 bases). The germline V gene encodes CDR1 SEHNR and CDR2 FQNEAQ (reference sequence). CDR3 length equals 16 residues. The ends were cut back, 5 bases at V and 0 bases at J, with 16 bases in the middle. CDR3 residues: CASSPGQWRMNTEAFF. The CDR3 coding sequence is TGTGCCAGCAGCCCTGGACAGTGGAGAATGAACACTGAAGCTTTCTTT.

The chain is built from TRBV15 and TRBJ2-7; 7 bases are a match to TRBD1. Germline V CDR1 and CDR2: LNHNV, YYDKDF (reference sequence). V gave up 3 bases and J gave up 0 bases; unmatched junction bases: 5. This CDR3 is 15 amino acids long. CDR3 nucleotide sequence: TGTGCCACCAGCAGGGAAAACAGGGGCTCCTACGAGCAGTACTTC. This sequence encodes CATSRENRGSYEQYF.